This paragraph reports one TCR beta chain. The antigen is not known. The isolated RNA, all of it, was reverse transcribed, so expressed TCRB transcripts were what got sequenced. Libraries were prepared by immunoSEQ multiplex PCR; TCRdb keeps only in-frame clonotypes and omits some of them. The sample records approximately 140,000 clones, 6.5% to 8.5% being singletons. The sample originates from a study of beta chain features in type 1 diabetes. Study findings and constraints: Diminished insertions and augmented deletions at VDJ junctions characterized type 1 diabetes patients. For patients, the naive, central memory and Treg TCRB repertoires appeared more alike than for healthy donors.

The CDR3 spans 14 residues. Germline CDR1 and CDR2: MNHEY and SVGAGI. The J segment lost 7 bases and the V segment lost 5 bases, leaving 7 bases of the junction unmatched. Purity of each sorted population was above 95%. This sequence joins TRBV6-5 and TRBJ2-7; 11 bases match TRBD1. The sequence derives from a woman in her 30s in good health. Input material: central memory CD4+ T cells from blood. CDR3 bases: TGTGCCAGCAGTCAAGGACAGGGGGCCGAAGAGCAGTACTTC. The encoded protein is CASSQGQGAEEQYF.